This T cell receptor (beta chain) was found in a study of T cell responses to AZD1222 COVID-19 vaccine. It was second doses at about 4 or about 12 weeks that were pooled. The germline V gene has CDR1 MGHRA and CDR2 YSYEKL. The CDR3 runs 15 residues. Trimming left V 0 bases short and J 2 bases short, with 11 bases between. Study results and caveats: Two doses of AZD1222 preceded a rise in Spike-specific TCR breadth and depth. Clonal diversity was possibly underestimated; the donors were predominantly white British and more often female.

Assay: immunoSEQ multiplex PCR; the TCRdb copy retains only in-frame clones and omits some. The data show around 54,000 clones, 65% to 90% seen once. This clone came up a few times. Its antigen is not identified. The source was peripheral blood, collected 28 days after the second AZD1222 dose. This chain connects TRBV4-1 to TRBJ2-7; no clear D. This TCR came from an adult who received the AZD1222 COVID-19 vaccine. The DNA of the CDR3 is TGCGCCAGCAGCCAAGATCTCTACAGTCCCTACGAGCAGTACTTC. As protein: CASSQDLYSPYEQYF.